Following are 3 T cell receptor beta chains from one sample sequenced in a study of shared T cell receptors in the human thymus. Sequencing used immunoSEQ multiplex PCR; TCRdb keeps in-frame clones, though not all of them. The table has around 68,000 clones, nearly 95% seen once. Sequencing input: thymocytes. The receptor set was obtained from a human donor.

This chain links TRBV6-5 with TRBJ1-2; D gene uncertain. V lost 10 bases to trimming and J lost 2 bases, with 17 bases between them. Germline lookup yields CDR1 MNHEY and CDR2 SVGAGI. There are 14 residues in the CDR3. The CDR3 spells CANCKPRSNYGYTF. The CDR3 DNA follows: TGTGCCAACTGCAAACCGAGGTCCAACTATGGCTACACCTTC.

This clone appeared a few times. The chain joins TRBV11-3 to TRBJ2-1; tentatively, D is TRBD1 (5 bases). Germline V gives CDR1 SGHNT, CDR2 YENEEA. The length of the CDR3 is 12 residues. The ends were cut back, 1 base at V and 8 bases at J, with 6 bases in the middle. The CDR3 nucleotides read TGTGCCAGCAGCTTAGTAGGGGATGAGCAGTTCTTC. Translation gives CASSLVGDEQFF.

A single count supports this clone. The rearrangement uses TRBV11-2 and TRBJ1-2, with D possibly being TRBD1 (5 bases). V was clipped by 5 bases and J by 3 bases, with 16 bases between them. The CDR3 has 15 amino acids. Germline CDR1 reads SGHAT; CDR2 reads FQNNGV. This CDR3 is CASSGHGGEDYGYTF. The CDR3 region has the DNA TGTGCCAGCAGCGGGCATGGGGGAGAGGACTATGGCTACACCTTC.